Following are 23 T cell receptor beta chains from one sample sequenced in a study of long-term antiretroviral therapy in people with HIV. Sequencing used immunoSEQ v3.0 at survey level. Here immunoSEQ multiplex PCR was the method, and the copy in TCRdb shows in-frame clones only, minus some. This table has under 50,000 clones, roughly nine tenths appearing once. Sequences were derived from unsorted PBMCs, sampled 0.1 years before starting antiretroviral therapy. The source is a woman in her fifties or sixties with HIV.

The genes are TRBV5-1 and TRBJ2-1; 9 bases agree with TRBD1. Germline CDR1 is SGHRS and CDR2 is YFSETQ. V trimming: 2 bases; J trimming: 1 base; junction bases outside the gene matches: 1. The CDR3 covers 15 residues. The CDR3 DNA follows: TGCGCCAGCAGCTTTGGACAGGGGTCCTACAATGAGCAGTTCTTC. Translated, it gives CASSFGQGSYNEQFF.

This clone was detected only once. The CDR3 spells CASSATGAYTEAFF. The CDR3 DNA follows: TGTGCCAGCAGCGCAACAGGGGCTTACACTGAAGCTTTCTTT. J is TRBJ1-1 and V is TRBV9; 7 positions match TRBD1. CDR1 is SGDLS, CDR2 YYNGEE, per germline. V lost 3 bases to trimming and J lost 3 bases; unmatched junction nucleotides: 5. The CDR3 has 14 amino acids.

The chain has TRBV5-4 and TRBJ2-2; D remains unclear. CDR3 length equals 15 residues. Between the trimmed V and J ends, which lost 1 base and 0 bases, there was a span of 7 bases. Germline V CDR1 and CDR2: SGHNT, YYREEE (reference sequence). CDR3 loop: CASSLRTTNTGELFF. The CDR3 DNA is TGTGCCAGCAGCTTGAGAACAACGAACACCGGGGAGCTGTTTTTT.

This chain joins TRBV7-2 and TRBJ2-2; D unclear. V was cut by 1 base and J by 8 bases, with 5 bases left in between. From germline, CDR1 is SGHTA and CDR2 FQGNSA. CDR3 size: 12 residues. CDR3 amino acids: CASSLGVGELFF. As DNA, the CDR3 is TGTGCCAGCAGCTTAGGGGTAGGGGAGCTGTTTTTT.

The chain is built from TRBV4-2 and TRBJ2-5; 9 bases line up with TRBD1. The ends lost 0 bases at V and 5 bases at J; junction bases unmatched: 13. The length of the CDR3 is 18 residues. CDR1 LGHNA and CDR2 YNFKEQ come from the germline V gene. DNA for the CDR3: TGTGCCAGCAGCCAAGAAAATGTAGGCGGGACAGGGATGGAGACCCAGTACTTC. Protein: CASSQENVGGTGMETQYF.

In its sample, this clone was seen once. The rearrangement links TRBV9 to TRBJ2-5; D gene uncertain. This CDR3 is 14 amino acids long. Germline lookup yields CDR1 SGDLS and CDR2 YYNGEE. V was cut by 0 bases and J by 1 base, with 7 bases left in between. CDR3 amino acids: CASSVGAVQETQYF. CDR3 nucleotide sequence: TGTGCCAGCAGCGTAGGGGCGGTCCAAGAGACCCAGTACTTC.

CDR3 residues: CAWWDTNTEAFF. CDR3 bases: TGTGCCTGGTGGGACACAAACACTGAAGCTTTCTTT. The genes are TRBV30 and TRBJ1-1, with D possibly TRBD1 on 6 matching bases. With 5 bases removed from V and 2 bases from J, the gap between germline ends came to 9 bases. Per germline, CDR1 GTSNPN and CDR2 SVGIG (reference sequence). The CDR3 loop spans 12 amino acids.

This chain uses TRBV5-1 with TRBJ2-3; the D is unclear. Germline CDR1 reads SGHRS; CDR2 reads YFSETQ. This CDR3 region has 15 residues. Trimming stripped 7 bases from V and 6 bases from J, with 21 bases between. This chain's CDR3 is CASLPGTHTLDTQYF. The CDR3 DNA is TGCGCCAGCCTCCCCGGTACACACACATTGGATACGCAGTATTTT.

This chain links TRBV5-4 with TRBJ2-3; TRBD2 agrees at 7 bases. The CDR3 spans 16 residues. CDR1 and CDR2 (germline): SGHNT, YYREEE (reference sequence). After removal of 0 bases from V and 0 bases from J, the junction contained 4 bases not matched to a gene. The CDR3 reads CASSLGRGLSTDTQYF. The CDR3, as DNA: TGTGCCAGCAGCTTGGGTCGGGGACTAAGCACAGATACGCAGTATTTT.

The CDR3 region is CASSLSGSSYNSPLHF. For the CDR3, the DNA is TGTGCCAGCAGCTTGTCTGGGAGCTCCTATAATTCACCCCTCCACTTT. The chain employs TRBV5-6 and TRBJ1-6; D is unresolved. Germline lookup yields CDR1 SGHDT and CDR2 YYEEEE. Trimming left V 1 base short and J 0 bases short, with 8 bases between. The CDR3 loop spans 16 amino acids.

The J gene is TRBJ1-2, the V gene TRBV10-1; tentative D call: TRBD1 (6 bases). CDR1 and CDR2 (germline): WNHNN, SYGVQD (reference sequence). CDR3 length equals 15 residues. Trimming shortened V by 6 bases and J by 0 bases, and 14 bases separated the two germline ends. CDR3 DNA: TGCGCCAGCAGCCAAGGGACAACGACTAACTATGGCTACACCTTC. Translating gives CASSQGTTTNYGYTF.

The CDR3 nucleotides are TGCGCCAGCAGCTTGGCTGGAATGACAGATACGCAGTATTTT. Protein sequence: CASSLAGMTDTQYF. V and J are TRBV5-1 and TRBJ2-3, with D uncertain. V lost 0 bases, J lost 3 bases, and 8 bases lay in between. The germline V gene has CDR1 SGHRS and CDR2 YFSETQ. This CDR3 region has 14 residues.

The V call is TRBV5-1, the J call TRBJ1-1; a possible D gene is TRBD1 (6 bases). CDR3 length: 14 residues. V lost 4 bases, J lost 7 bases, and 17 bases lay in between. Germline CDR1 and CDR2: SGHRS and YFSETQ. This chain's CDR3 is CASSPLEGGNEAFF. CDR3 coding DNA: TGCGCCAGCAGCCCCTTAGAGGGGGGCAATGAAGCTTTCTTT.

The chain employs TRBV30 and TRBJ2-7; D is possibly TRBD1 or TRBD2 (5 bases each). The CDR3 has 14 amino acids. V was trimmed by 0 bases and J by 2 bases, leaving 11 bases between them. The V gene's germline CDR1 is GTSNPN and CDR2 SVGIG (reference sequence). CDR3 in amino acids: CAWSVGDLTYEQYF. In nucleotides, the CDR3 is TGTGCCTGGAGTGTGGGGGACCTAACCTACGAGCAGTACTTC.

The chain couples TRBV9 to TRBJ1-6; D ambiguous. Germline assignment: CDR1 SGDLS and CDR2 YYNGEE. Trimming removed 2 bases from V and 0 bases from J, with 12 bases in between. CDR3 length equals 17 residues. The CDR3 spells CASSVFEGGSYNSPLHF. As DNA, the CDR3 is TGTGCCAGCAGCGTTTTCGAGGGTGGCTCCTATAATTCACCCCTCCACTTT.

In DNA form, the CDR3 reads TGTGCCAGCAGCTTAGGGGGGCTACTATCTGGAAACACCATATATTTT. Translating it yields CASSLGGLLSGNTIYF. The genes are TRBV7-2 and TRBJ1-3; a possible D gene is TRBD1 (6 bases). The CDR3 is 16 residues long. Germline V gene sequence: CDR1 SGHTA, CDR2 FQGNSA. The V gene lost 1 base and the J gene lost 1 base, with 11 bases spanning the gap.

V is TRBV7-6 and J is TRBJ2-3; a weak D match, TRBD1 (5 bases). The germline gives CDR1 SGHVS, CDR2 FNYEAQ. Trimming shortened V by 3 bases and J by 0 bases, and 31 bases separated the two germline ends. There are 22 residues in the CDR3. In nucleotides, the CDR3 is TGTGCCAGCAGCTTTATTCGGACAAGGTTAATCCCCCCCCCAAGGAGCACAGATACGCAGTATTTT. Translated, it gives CASSFIRTRLIPPPRSTDTQYF.

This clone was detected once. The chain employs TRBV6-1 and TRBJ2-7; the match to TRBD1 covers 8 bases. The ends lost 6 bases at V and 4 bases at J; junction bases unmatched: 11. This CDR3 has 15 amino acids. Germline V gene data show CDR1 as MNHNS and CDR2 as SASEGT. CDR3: CASRRVAGGFYEQYF. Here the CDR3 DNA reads TGTGCCAGCAGGAGGGTTGCAGGGGGCTTTTACGAGCAGTACTTC.

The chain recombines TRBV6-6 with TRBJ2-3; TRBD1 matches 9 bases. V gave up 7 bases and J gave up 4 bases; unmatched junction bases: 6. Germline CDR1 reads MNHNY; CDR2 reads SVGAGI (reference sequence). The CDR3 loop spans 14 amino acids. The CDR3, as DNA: TGTGCCAGCACCCTGGGACAGGGTTCAGATACGCAGTATTTT. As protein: CASTLGQGSDTQYF.

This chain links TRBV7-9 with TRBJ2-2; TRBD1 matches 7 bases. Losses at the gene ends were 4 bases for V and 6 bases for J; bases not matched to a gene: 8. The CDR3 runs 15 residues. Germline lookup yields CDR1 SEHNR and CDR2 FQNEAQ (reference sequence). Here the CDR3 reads CASSSTGVRAGELFF. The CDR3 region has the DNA TGTGCCAGCAGCTCCACAGGGGTGAGGGCCGGGGAGCTGTTTTTT. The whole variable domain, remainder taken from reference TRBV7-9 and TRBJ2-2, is DTGVSQNPRHKITKRGQNVTFRCDPISEHNRLYWYRQTLGQGPEFLTYFQNEAQLEKSRLLSDRFSAERPKGSFSTLEIQRTEQGDSAMYLCASSSTGVRAGELFFGEGSRLTVL.

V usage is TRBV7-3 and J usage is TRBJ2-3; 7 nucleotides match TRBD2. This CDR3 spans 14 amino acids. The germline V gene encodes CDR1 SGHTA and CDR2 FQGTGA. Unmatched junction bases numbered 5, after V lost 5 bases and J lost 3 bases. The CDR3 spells CASSGGLVTDTQYF. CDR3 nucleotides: TGTGCCAGCAGCGGCGGACTAGTTACAGATACGCAGTATTTT.

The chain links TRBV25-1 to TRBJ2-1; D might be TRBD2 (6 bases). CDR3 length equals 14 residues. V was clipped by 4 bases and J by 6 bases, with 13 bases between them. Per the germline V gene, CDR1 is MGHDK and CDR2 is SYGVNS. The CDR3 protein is CASSVLGGGNEQFF. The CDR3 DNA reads TGTGCCAGCAGTGTCCTCGGGGGTGGCAATGAGCAGTTCTTC.

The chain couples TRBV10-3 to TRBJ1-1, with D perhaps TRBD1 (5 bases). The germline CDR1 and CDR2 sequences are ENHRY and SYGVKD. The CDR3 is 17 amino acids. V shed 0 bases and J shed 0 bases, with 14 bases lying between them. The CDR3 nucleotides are TGTGCCATCAGTGAGTCGGGGACCGGAGGGATGAACACTGAAGCTTTCTTT. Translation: CAISESGTGGMNTEAFF.